The rows below give T cell receptor beta chains drawn from one sample of a study of blood T cell repertoires in COVID-19. Some clones are missing from TCRdb's copy, which holds only in-frame ones; the method was immunoSEQ multiplex PCR. This table holds 150,000 to 180,000 clones, approximately 73% found once. Sequences were obtained from peripheral blood. The receptors originated from a woman older than 75 with acute or convalescent COVID-19. Both conserved end residues are part of each CDR3. Each record gives: J gene, V gene, CDR3 protein.

>TRBJ2-7|TRBV5-1
CASSLGVTSGEQYF
>TRBJ2-7|TRBV7-2
CASSLVAGGGYEQYF
>TRBJ2-1|TRBV18
CASSSGLAASSYNEQFF
>TRBJ2-1|TRBV18
CASSRETTNNEQFF
>TRBJ2-7|TRBV30
CAWSWAIGEQYF
>TRBJ1-5|TRBV2
CASSGTTGGPQPQHF
>TRBJ2-7|TRBV18
CASSIGSEGYEQYF
>TRBJ2-1|TRBV3-1/TRBV3-2
CASTHSDLQAYNEQFF
>TRBJ1-1|TRBV19
CASTSPRGSNTEAFF
>TRBJ1-4|TRBV10-1
CASNPGIGEKLFF
>TRBJ1-1|TRBV30
CAWSLGVGTEAFF
>TRBJ2-1|TRBV5-1
CASSLTSDARDEQFF
>TRBJ2-4|TRBV2
CASSASTNPNWNIQYF
>TRBJ2-7|TRBV6-2/TRBV6-3
CASSYDGHDYEQYF
>TRBJ1-2|TRBV12-3/TRBV12-4
CASSRGQHYGYTF
>TRBJ2-5|TRBV7-8
CASSLGGVETQYF
>TRBJ1-5|TRBV2
CASSGGGRQGNQPQHF
>TRBJ2-7|TRBV29-1
CSVGRGLSSYEQYF
>TRBJ1-1|TRBV7-9
CASSPGQGDTEAFF
>TRBJ1-5|TRBV30
CAWSPPFRDTPNQPQHF
>TRBJ2-1|TRBV7-3
CASSSTSGSFNEQFF
>TRBJ2-2|TRBV3-1/TRBV3-2
CASRSRGATGELFF
>TRBJ1-2|TRBV7-9
CASRAGDNYGYTF
>TRBJ2-1|TRBV30
CAWTGGGAREQFF
>TRBJ2-7|TRBV7-3
CASSNPGTSGPFLDSYEQYF
>TRBJ1-2|TRBV5-1
CASSLDPGYGYGYTF
>TRBJ2-5|TRBV5-8
CASSTGTSGKETQYF
>TRBJ1-1|TRBV6-5
CASSIQVNTEAFF
>TRBJ1-6|TRBV2
CASSVQGRDSPLHF
>TRBJ1-5|TRBV7-6
CASSSGTGGNQPQHF
>TRBJ1-2|TRBV7-9
CASSLFPGVIVYGYTF
>TRBJ1-1|TRBV3-1/TRBV3-2
CASSSLPTSGNTEAFF
>TRBJ1-5|TRBV19
CASNKFPGQWDQPQHF
>TRBJ2-1|TRBV10-2
CASSVPILAGGQKGSYNEQFF
>TRBJ1-1|TRBV5-1
CASSLRAGEPTEAFF
>TRBJ2-7|TRBV19
CASSTGTSGIYEQYF
>TRBJ1-1|TRBV19
CASSIEWDRVTFF
>TRBJ1-4|TRBV14
CASSQTSGGGFREKLFF
>TRBJ2-1|TRBV5-1
CASSLGSRLDNEQFF
>TRBJ1-2|TRBV21-1
CASSPGTGDYGYTF
>TRBJ1-4|TRBV5-1
CASSLVPGPNEKLFF
>TRBJ1-3|TRBV6-2/TRBV6-3
CASSYSGTGFFGNTIYF
>TRBJ1-2|TRBV6-5
CASSYFGQGADGYTF
>TRBJ2-1|TRBV15
CATSRDYSSGVYNEQFF
>TRBJ2-2|TRBV6-5
CASIGTGGTGELFF
>TRBJ2-1|TRBV24-1
CATSETQGAPYNEQFF
>TRBJ1-4|TRBV7-9
CASSGQTTGGTNEKLFF
>TRBJ1-1|TRBV7-9
CASSLTGTGMTEAFF
>TRBJ1-5|TRBV19
CASSPRTATDGNQPQHF
>TRBJ1-1|TRBV14
CASSQVVGVSSEAFF